These 14 T cell receptor beta chains came from one sample sequenced in a study of control samples from healthy donors and cancer patients. Here immunoSEQ multiplex PCR was the method, and the copy in TCRdb shows in-frame clones only, minus some. This repertoire shows about 130,000 clones, 85% to 95% found once; its top ten account for 1.5% to 2%. The sequencing input was PBMCs. These receptors were obtained from a man in his fifties with head and neck cancer.

This clone was observed a few times. The V call is TRBV6-5, the J call TRBJ2-1; D perhaps matches TRBD2 (7 bases). Trimming left V 7 bases short and J 7 bases short, with 20 bases between. The CDR3 contains 15 residues. Germline V gene lookup returns CDR1 MNHEY and CDR2 SVGAGI. CDR3 region: CASIKGGGPANEQFF. The CDR3 region has the DNA TGTGCCAGCATTAAAGGCGGGGGCCCGGCGAATGAGCAGTTCTTC.

V gene TRBV29-1 combines with J gene TRBJ1-1; D gene uncertain. This CDR3 is built from 11 residues. CDR1 is SQVTM, CDR2 ANQGSEA, per germline. Between the trimmed V and J ends, which lost 4 bases and 1 base, there was a span of 4 bases. The DNA for the CDR3 is TGCAGCGTTGTCAGGAACACTGAAGCTTTCTTT. Translated, it gives CSVVRNTEAFF.

The chain recombines TRBV30 with TRBJ1-3; 10 nucleotides match TRBD1. Germline loops: CDR1 GTSNPN, CDR2 SVGIG (reference sequence). V lost 0 bases, J lost 2 bases, and 13 bases stayed unmatched. This CDR3 is 19 amino acids long. Here the CDR3 DNA reads TGTGCCTGGAGTGTACGGCACCTCGGGACAGGGGAAGCTGGAAACACCATATATTTT. It encodes CAWSVRHLGTGEAGNTIYF.

This clone was recorded only once. The chain combines TRBV30 with TRBJ2-1; 9 bases are a match to TRBD1. The CDR3 has 15 residues. Germline-derived CDR1 and CDR2 are GTSNPN and SVGIG (reference sequence). V dropped 2 bases and J dropped 8; count of bases not matched to a gene: 10. CDR3 DNA: TGTGCCTGGAGTATGAACTCGGGACAGGGTCATGAGCAGTTCTTC. The encoded protein is CAWSMNSGQGHEQFF.

The genes are TRBV12-5 and TRBJ2-1; TRBD2 matches at 7 bases. Trimming cost V 6 bases and J 8 bases; bases outside gene matches: 22. The CDR3 runs 18 residues. Looked up from germline, CDR1 is LGHNT and CDR2 is FRNRAP. CDR3 nucleotide sequence: TGTGCTAGTGGCCCCGACAGAAGGCGGGGGACTAAACGCGATGAGCAGTTCTTC. It is translated as CASGPDRRRGTKRDEQFF.

This clone was detected once. This chain joins TRBV7-9 and TRBJ1-5; D is unresolved. This CDR3 region has 14 residues. In germline, CDR1 is SEHNR, CDR2 FQNEAQ (reference sequence). The ends were cut back, 4 bases at V and 4 bases at J, with 11 bases in the middle. The CDR3 spells CASSSSVGNQPQHF. In DNA form, the CDR3 reads TGTGCCAGCAGCTCCAGTGTTGGAAATCAGCCCCAGCATTTT. Supplemented by reference TRBV7-9 and TRBJ1-5, the full variable domain reads DTGVSQNPRHKITKRGQNVTFRCDPISEHNRLYWYRQTLGQGPEFLTYFQNEAQLEKSRLLSDRFSAERPKGSFSTLEIQRTEQGDSAMYLCASSSSVGNQPQHFGDGTRLSIL.

The chain uses TRBV9 and TRBJ2-1; D gene ambiguous. V was pared by 0 bases and J by 8 bases, with 12 bases between. The CDR3 spans 14 residues. Germline-derived CDR1 and CDR2 are SGDLS and YYNGEE. This CDR3 reads CASSVGPHGDEQFF. DNA of the CDR3: TGTGCCAGCAGCGTAGGTCCCCATGGCGATGAGCAGTTCTTC.

This CDR3 reads CASSYPTGSYNSPLHF. Written as DNA, the CDR3 is TGTGCCAGCAGTTATCCGACAGGGAGTTATAATTCACCCCTCCACTTT. The chain has TRBV6-6 and TRBJ1-6; 7 nucleotides agree with TRBD1. V was pared by 3 bases and J by 4 bases, with 6 bases of the junction left unmatched. The CDR3 extends over 16 amino acids. CDR1 is MNHNY and CDR2 is SVGAGI in the germline V gene (reference sequence).

The chain couples TRBV2 to TRBJ2-2, with D unclear. Germline V gene sequence: CDR1 SNHLY, CDR2 FYNNEI. Trimming left V 2 bases short and J 1 base short, with 14 bases between. This CDR3 comprises 17 residues. CDR3 in amino acids: CASSEKGGTMNTGELFF. The CDR3 nucleotides are TGTGCCAGCAGTGAAAAGGGTGGCACGATGAACACCGGGGAGCTGTTTTTT. The full variable domain, completed using reference TRBV2 and TRBJ2-2, is EPEVTQTPSHQVTQMGQEVILRCVPISNHLYFYWYRQILGQKVEFLVSFYNNEISEKSEIFDDQFSVERPDGSNFTLKIRSTKLEDSAMYFCASSEKGGTMNTGELFFGEGSRLTVL.

The rearrangement joins TRBV7-2 to TRBJ2-7; TRBD2 matches 13 bases. Germline V gene data show CDR1 as SGHTA and CDR2 as FQGNSA. This CDR3 is built from 15 residues. V dropped 4 bases and J dropped 3; count of bases not matched to a gene: 3. The CDR3 region has the DNA TGTGCCAGCAGCTCGACTAGCGGGGGGAACTACGAGCAGTACTTC. It translates to CASSSTSGGNYEQYF.

This clone was observed once. The CDR3 region is CASSQDRTVGSPLHF. The CDR3 DNA reads as TGTGCCAGCAGCCAAGATCGGACGGTGGGGTCACCCCTCCACTTT. This chain links TRBV4-2 with TRBJ1-6; D is undetermined. The CDR3 sequence is 15 residues long. Germline V gene lookup returns CDR1 LGHNA and CDR2 YNFKEQ. Trimming stripped 0 bases from V and 10 bases from J, with 13 bases between.

The chain carries TRBV4-3 and TRBJ1-6, with D hard to call. V was clipped by 0 bases and J by 7 bases, with 13 bases between them. Germline lookup yields CDR1 LGHNA and CDR2 YSLEER. The CDR3 runs to 16 residues. The CDR3 DNA reads TGCGCCAGCAGCCAAGATACGGCAGGAGGAAATTCACCCCTCCACTTT. Translated: CASSQDTAGGNSPLHF.

The gene calls are TRBV5-5 and TRBJ2-3; 10 bases are a match to TRBD2. The CDR3 length is 16 residues. Losses at the gene ends were 5 bases for V and 1 base for J; bases not matched to a gene: 7. CDR1 SGHKS and CDR2 YYEKEE come from the germline V gene (reference sequence). Written as DNA, the CDR3 is TGTGCCAGCAGTTCCCCTAGCGGGGGCCGCACAGATACGCAGTATTTT. Translated, it gives CASSSPSGGRTDTQYF.

The genes are TRBV27 and TRBJ1-1; D unclear. Germline V gene lookup returns CDR1 MNHEY and CDR2 SMNVEV (reference sequence). V lost 7 bases and J 0 bases, leaving 12 bases between the germline ends. The CDR3 has 14 residues. The CDR3 protein is CASKWNRMNTEAFF. The CDR3 region has the DNA TGTGCCAGCAAGTGGAACAGAATGAACACTGAAGCTTTCTTT.